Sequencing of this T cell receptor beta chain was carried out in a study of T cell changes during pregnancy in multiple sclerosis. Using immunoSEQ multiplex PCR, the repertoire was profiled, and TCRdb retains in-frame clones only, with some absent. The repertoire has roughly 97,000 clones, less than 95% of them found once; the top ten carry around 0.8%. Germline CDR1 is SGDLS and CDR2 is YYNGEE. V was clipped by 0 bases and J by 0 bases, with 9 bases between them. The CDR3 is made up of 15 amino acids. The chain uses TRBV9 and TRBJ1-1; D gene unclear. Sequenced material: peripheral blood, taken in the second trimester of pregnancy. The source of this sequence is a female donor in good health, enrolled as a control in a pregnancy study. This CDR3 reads CASSVVEYLNTEAFF. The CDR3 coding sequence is TGTGCCAGCAGCGTAGTCGAGTATCTGAACACTGAAGCTTTCTTT.